The rows below give T cell receptor beta chains drawn from one sample of a study of T cell responses to AZD1222 COVID-19 vaccine. The data were produced by immunoSEQ multiplex PCR, yet TCRdb's version contains in-frame clones alone and is incomplete. This sample has around 190,000 clones, with about 90% found just once. The sample in question was peripheral blood, obtained on day 0 of AZD1222 vaccination. The receptors stem from an adult in good health. Both conserved end residues are part of each CDR3. D genes are given only for firm matches. Part of the rows lack a size; the others show once, few, many or a class for expanded clones.

clone size	J gene	V gene	D gene	CDR3 protein	CDR3 DNA
-	TRBJ1-3	TRBV27	-	CASRGGAGNTIYF	TGTGCCAGCAGAGGGGGGGCAGGAAACACCATATATTTT
-	TRBJ2-5	TRBV30	-	CAWSRQGGRTQYF	TGTGCCTGGAGCCGTCAAGGAGGCAGGACCCAGTACTTC
-	TRBJ1-2	TRBV7-3	TRBD1	CASSLTGQGIDYTF	TGTGCCAGCAGCTTAACGGGACAGGGAATCGACTACACCTTC
-	TRBJ1-5	TRBV2	-	CASSEENRRYSNQPQHF	TGTGCCAGCAGTGAAGAAAACAGGCGATATAGCAATCAGCCCCAGCATTTT
-	TRBJ2-3	TRBV5-6	-	CASSLWQGHGDTQYF	TGTGCCAGCAGCTTGTGGCAAGGCCACGGAGATACGCAGTATTTT
few	TRBJ1-5	TRBV3-1/TRBV3-2	-	CASSFGVSNQPQHF	TGTGCCAGCTCATTCGGGGTTAGCAATCAGCCCCAGCATTTT
-	TRBJ1-2	TRBV7-6	TRBD1	CASSLLGQGANGYTF	TGTGCCAGCAGCCTCCTCGGACAGGGGGCGAATGGCTACACCTTC
-	TRBJ2-3	TRBV6-4	TRBD2	CASSDSGGYTDTQYF	TGTGCCAGCAGTGATTCGGGGGGGTACACAGATACGCAGTATTTT
once	TRBJ2-3	TRBV7-2	TRBD2	CASSGGSGSTDTQYF	TGTGCCAGCAGTGGGGGAAGCGGGAGTACAGATACGCAGTATTTT
-	TRBJ1-5	TRBV7-2	TRBD1	CASSLQGTGGGQPQHF	TGTGCCAGCAGCTTACAAGGGACAGGGGGCGGGCAGCCCCAGCATTTT
-	TRBJ1-5	TRBV2	TRBD1	CASSRQGANTQHF	TGTGCCAGCAGTAGACAGGGGGCGAATACCCAGCATTTT
-	TRBJ2-7	TRBV6-1	-	CASSEAPQGVQYF	TGTGCCAGCAGTGAAGCCCCGCAGGGCGTGCAGTACTTC
few	TRBJ2-5	TRBV24-1	-	CATSDSGRGETQYF	TGTGCCACCAGTGACTCTGGTCGCGGGGAGACCCAGTACTTC
-	TRBJ2-5	TRBV6-2/TRBV6-3	-	CASSPTPDRQETQYF	TGTGCCAGCAGTCCAACCCCGGACAGACAAGAGACCCAGTACTTC
-	TRBJ2-7	TRBV5-1	-	CASSLSQLDEQYF	TGCGCCAGCAGCTTGTCACAACTGGACGAGCAGTACTTC
-	TRBJ1-1	TRBV18	-	CASSPRDTEAFF	TGTGCCAGCTCACCAAGGGACACTGAAGCTTTCTTT
-	TRBJ1-2	TRBV19	TRBD1	CASQKGGQGAYGYTF	TGTGCCAGTCAGAAAGGAGGACAGGGGGCCTATGGCTACACCTTC
-	TRBJ1-1	TRBV28	-	CASSFPGDKAFF	TGTGCCAGCAGTTTCCCAGGGGACAAAGCTTTCTTT
-	TRBJ1-2	TRBV2	-	CASSEGLNYGYTF	TGTGCCAGCAGTGAGGGCCTCAACTATGGCTACACCTTC
-	TRBJ2-7	TRBV9	-	CASSVAGTSSYEQYF	TGTGCCAGCAGCGTAGCCGGGACTTCCTCCTACGAGCAGTACTTC
-	TRBJ2-7	TRBV19	-	CASIGTWDYEQYF	TGTGCCAGTATTGGTACGTGGGACTACGAGCAGTACTTC
-	TRBJ2-7	TRBV5-5	-	CASSYGRVYEQYF	TGTGCCAGCAGCTACGGGCGGGTTTACGAGCAGTACTTC
once	TRBJ2-3	TRBV28	TRBD1	CASLEGTASTDTQYF	TGTGCCAGCCTTGAAGGGACAGCTAGCACAGATACGCAGTATTTT
-	TRBJ2-7	TRBV19	TRBD1	CASSPETGTYEQYF	TGTGCCAGTAGTCCAGAGACAGGGACCTACGAGCAGTACTTC
-	TRBJ2-1	TRBV11-3	-	CASSWDYNEQFF	TGTGCCAGCAGCTGGGACTACAATGAGCAGTTCTTC
-	TRBJ1-1	TRBV18	-	CASSPTGTGTEAFF	TGTGCCAGCTCCCCAACAGGGACGGGGACTGAAGCTTTCTTT
-	TRBJ2-7	TRBV2	-	CATSTVFTYEQYF	TGTGCCACAAGCACAGTTTTTACCTACGAGCAGTACTTC
-	TRBJ2-1	TRBV5-4	TRBD2	CASSRDGTSGFNEQFF	TGTGCCAGCAGCCGAGACGGGACTAGCGGTTTCAATGAGCAGTTCTTC
-	TRBJ1-2	TRBV6-5	-	CASSTAWLNYGYTF	TGTGCCAGCAGCACCGCATGGCTTAACTATGGCTACACCTTC
-	TRBJ1-2	TRBV19	TRBD1	CASSIMAGGEVGYTF	TGTGCCAGTAGTATTATGGCAGGGGGGGAAGTTGGCTACACCTTC
-	TRBJ1-6	TRBV6-2/TRBV6-3	-	CASSSPQPRNSPLHF	TGTGCCAGCAGTTCCCCCCAGCCCAGAAATTCACCCCTCCACTTT
-	TRBJ2-5	TRBV7-9	-	CASSYSSDQETQYF	TGTGCCAGCAGCTACTCTAGCGACCAAGAGACCCAGTACTTC
-	TRBJ1-1	TRBV18	TRBD1	CASSPGQLTEAFF	TGTGCCAGCTCACCGGGACAGCTCACTGAAGCTTTCTTT
-	TRBJ1-2	TRBV4-1	-	CASSQTGNYGYTF	TGCGCCAGCAGCCAAACAGGGAACTATGGCTACACCTTC
once	TRBJ2-5	TRBV7-8	-	CASTILDYSKVWGQETQYF	TGTGCCAGCACCATTCTGGACTACTCCAAGGTGTGGGGGCAAGAGACCCAGTACTTC
-	TRBJ1-2	TRBV7-2	-	CASSLEGGYGYTF	TGTGCCAGCAGCTTAGAAGGGGGCTATGGCTACACCTTC
-	TRBJ2-7	TRBV9	TRBD1	CASSALPDRGYYEQYF	TGTGCCAGCAGCGCGTTGCCCGACAGGGGTTACTACGAGCAGTACTTC
-	TRBJ2-3	TRBV29-1	-	CSVEPGDLLDTQYF	TGCAGCGTCGAACCAGGGGATCTGCTAGATACGCAGTATTTT
-	TRBJ2-7	TRBV5-1	TRBD1	CASSTGTGGYEQYF	TGCGCCAGCAGCACCGGGACAGGGGGGTACGAGCAGTACTTC
-	TRBJ1-2	TRBV24-1	-	CATSEGGQFYGYTF	TGTGCCACCAGTGAAGGTGGGCAGTTCTATGGCTACACCTTC
-	TRBJ2-7	TRBV28	TRBD1	CASSPILRDRAF	TGTGCCAGCAGTCCGATACTAAGGGACAGGGCCTTC
-	TRBJ1-6	TRBV10-3	-	CAISESGDSNSPLHF	TGTGCCATCAGTGAGTCCGGGGATTCTAATTCACCCCTCCACTTT
once	TRBJ2-1	TRBV19	-	CASSMGSASYNEQFF	TGTGCCAGTAGTATGGGGTCAGCCTCCTACAATGAGCAGTTCTTC
-	TRBJ2-3	TRBV7-2	-	CASSFKDTQYF	TGTGCCAGCAGCTTTAAAGATACGCAGTATTTT
-	TRBJ2-6	TRBV14	-	CASSLGFGANVLTF	TGTGCCAGCAGCCTAGGTTTCGGGGCCAACGTCCTGACTTTC
-	TRBJ2-5	TRBV27	-	CASSLTGTLQETQYF	TGTGCCAGCAGTTTAACCGGGACATTACAAGAGACCCAGTACTTC
-	TRBJ2-3	TRBV3-1/TRBV3-2	-	CASSHLRDNGADTQYF	TGTGCCAGCAGCCACCTCCGGGACAACGGGGCAGATACGCAGTATTTT
once	TRBJ1-5	TRBV15	-	CATSRDGANNQPQHF	TGTGCCACCAGCAGAGATGGGGCTAATAATCAGCCCCAGCATTTT
-	TRBJ2-3	TRBV19	-	CASRSQGFRDTQYF	TGTGCCAGTAGATCACAGGGATTCAGGGATACGCAGTATTTT
-	TRBJ2-6	TRBV7-8	TRBD1	CASSSRGGTSGANVLTF	TGTGCCAGCAGCTCTAGAGGGGGCACCTCTGGGGCCAACGTCCTGACTTTC
-	TRBJ1-2	TRBV20-1	TRBD1	CSAQGGYGYTF	TGCAGTGCCCAGGGGGGGTATGGCTACACCTTC
-	TRBJ1-3	TRBV14	-	CASSQVAGSGNTIYF	TGTGCCAGCAGCCAAGTCGCAGGGTCTGGAAACACCATATATTTT
-	TRBJ2-5	TRBV7-8	-	CASSLGLEKTQYF	TGTGCCAGCAGCTTAGGACTAGAAAAGACCCAGTACTTC
-	TRBJ1-1	TRBV19	-	CASIRQNTEAFF	TGTGCCAGTATCAGACAGAACACTGAAGCTTTCTTT
-	TRBJ1-4	TRBV7-6	-	CASSPEGTENEKLFF	TGTGCCAGCAGCCCGGAAGGGACGGAAAATGAAAAACTGTTTTTT
-	TRBJ2-3	TRBV27	-	CASSFAGRADTQYF	TGTGCCAGCAGTTTCGCGGGAAGGGCAGATACGCAGTATTTT